A selection of T cell receptor beta chains follows, all from one sample in a study of blood T cell repertoires in COVID-19. The protocol was immunoSEQ multiplex PCR, while the TCRdb copy is restricted to in-frame clones and leaves out a portion. The sample carries just over 650,000 clones, 80% to 90% recorded once. The source material was peripheral blood. These receptors were obtained from a woman in her late teens or twenties with acute or convalescent COVID-19. The CDR3 runs from the conserved cysteine through the conserved F or W. A D gene is named only where the DNA matches it firmly.

D gene,J gene,V gene,CDR3 DNA,CDR3 protein
NA,TRBJ1-1,TRBV30,TGTGCCTGGAATATGAACACTGAAGCTTTCTTT,CAWNMNTEAFF
NA,TRBJ2-2,TRBV6-5,TGTGCCAGCAGTTCCGGGACACAGCACACCGGGGAGCTGTTTTTT,CASSSGTQHTGELFF
TRBD1,TRBJ2-7,TRBV11-3,TGTGCCAGCAGCCAAACCGGGACAGGGGTGAAGGAGCAGTACTTC,CASSQTGTGVKEQYF
TRBD1,TRBJ2-3,TRBV28,TGTGCCAGCAGTCTACCCCCCGTCCCGGGACAGGGAGATACGCAGTATTTT,CASSLPPVPGQGDTQYF
NA,TRBJ2-1,TRBV29-1,TGCAGCGCTCTCATTGGAGGGACGTCATTGAATGAGCAGTTCTTC,CSALIGGTSLNEQFF
TRBD1,TRBJ2-5,TRBV15,TGTGCCACCCAGAGATGGGGACAGGGGAGGGTCGGAGAGACCCAGTACTTC,CATQRWGQGRVGETQYF
NA,TRBJ1-5,TRBV5-4,TGTGCCAGCAGCTTGGGCGATCAGCCCCAGCATTTT,CASSLGDQPQHF
TRBD1,TRBJ1-2,TRBV4-3,TGCGCCAGCAGCCAAGATCCGAGACAGGGATTGAGCTACACCTTC,CASSQDPRQGLSYTF
TRBD1,TRBJ1-1,TRBV6-1,TGTGCCAGCAGTGAATTAGGTCCGACAGGGGGCGTTGATGAAGCTTTCTTT,CASSELGPTGGVDEAFF
TRBD1,TRBJ2-4,TRBV6-5,TGTGCCAGTATTGGACAGGGGCTGGCCAAAAACATTCAGTACTTC,CASIGQGLAKNIQYF
NA,TRBJ2-7,TRBV5-6,TGTGCCAGCAGCTTGTTAAGTGAGGGGGTTTCCTACGAGCAGTACTTC,CASSLLSEGVSYEQYF
TRBD1,TRBJ1-1,TRBV5-6,TGTGCCAGCAGCTGGGCGGACAGGTCGGCGGGTGAAGCTTTCTTT,CASSWADRSAGEAFF
TRBD1,TRBJ1-5,TRBV6-2/TRBV6-3,TGTGCCAGCAGTCCAAAGACAGGGGTAGGTAATCAGCCCCAGCATTTT,CASSPKTGVGNQPQHF
NA,TRBJ1-2,TRBV29-1,TGCAGCGTAAAACAGGAGAATAACTATGGCTACACCTTC,CSVKQENNYGYTF
TRBD1,TRBJ2-1,TRBV9,TGTGCCAGCAGCCCAGGGACAGGGGACTTTTATGAGCAGTTCTTC,CASSPGTGDFYEQFF
NA,TRBJ1-5,TRBV7-8,TGTGCCAGCAGCTTAGGACACAATCAGCCCCAGCATTTT,CASSLGHNQPQHF
NA,TRBJ1-1,TRBV10-3,TGTGCCATCAGTGAGTACGTTAGTGCCACTGAAGCTTTCTTT,CAISEYVSATEAFF
TRBD1,TRBJ2-2,TRBV4-2,TGTGCCAGCAGCCGTACCCGACAGGGGGGCGCGGGAAGCGGGGAGCTGTTTTTT,CASSRTRQGGAGSGELFF
NA,TRBJ2-5,TRBV7-9,TGTGCCAGCAGCTTAGGGTTTTCTCGGGGGGCCCAAGAGACCCAGTACTTC,CASSLGFSRGAQETQYF